These 21 T cell receptor beta chains were all obtained from the same sample, sequenced in a study of T cell responses to AZD1222 COVID-19 vaccine (TCRdb year 2021). What the time point label conveys for this sample: about 28 days (+/-7) after the second vaccine dose. Library generation was performed with the immunoSEQ multiplex PCR assay. TCRdb obtained this table from immuneACCESS and retained in-frame rearrangements with V and J assigned. These tables miss some clones; where compared with another copy, unresolved V genes account for less than half of the shortfall, and the remainder is unexplained. The sample includes roughly 180,000 clones, with more than 85% observed a single time. The top ten constitute approximately 1.6% of the sample. Here the sequenced sample was peripheral blood, taken 28 days after the second AZD1222 dose. The receptors were gathered from an adult who received the AZD1222 COVID-19 vaccine.

The gene calls are TRBV7-9 and TRBJ2-5; 8 bases map to TRBD1. V lost 0 bases, J lost 3 bases, and 3 bases stayed unmatched. The CDR3 length is 15 residues. Per germline, CDR1 SEHNR and CDR2 FQNEAQ (reference sequence). CDR3 region: CASSLAWTGKETQYF. As DNA, the CDR3 is TGTGCCAGCAGCTTAGCGTGGACAGGGAAAGAGACCCAGTACTTC.

The chain carries TRBV20-1 and TRBJ1-1; D is unresolved. V lost 4 bases, J lost 7 bases, and 10 bases lay in between. The CDR3 contains 11 residues. The germline CDR1 and CDR2 sequences are DFQATT and SNEGSKA (reference sequence). CDR3 coding DNA: TGCAGTGCTAAGCGACGGGGTGAAGCTTTCTTT. Translating gives CSAKRRGEAFF.

This clone appeared a single time. This chain uses TRBV5-1 with TRBJ2-3; 13 bases match TRBD2. The length of the CDR3 is 15 residues. Per germline, CDR1 SGHRS and CDR2 YFSETQ. With V trimmed by 2 bases and J by 5 bases, 2 bases remained unmatched. In nucleotides, the CDR3 is TGCGCCAGCAGCTTAGGACTAGCGGGAGAAGATACGCAGTATTTT. As protein: CASSLGLAGEDTQYF.

This clone was seen once. This sequence joins TRBV5-4 and TRBJ2-7, with a possible D match to TRBD1 (5 bases). CDR3 size: 14 residues. CDR1 SGHNT and CDR2 YYREEE come from the germline V gene (reference sequence). V lost 1 base, J lost 5 bases, and 13 bases lay in between. CDR3 amino acids: CASSLQGQRHEQYF. The CDR3 nucleotides are TGTGCCAGCAGCTTGCAAGGACAAAGACACGAGCAGTACTTC.

V usage is TRBV4-2 and J usage is TRBJ2-5; tentatively, D is TRBD2 (6 bases). The CDR3 covers 15 residues. The germline V gene encodes CDR1 LGHNA and CDR2 YNFKEQ. Trimming took off 2 bases at V and 5 bases at J, with 15 bases between the two ends. The CDR3 coding sequence is TGTGCCAGCAGCCAATTTACACCACGGGGGGAGACCCAGTACTTC. As protein: CASSQFTPRGETQYF.

This rearrangement joins TRBV27 to TRBJ2-3; D gene uncertain. Germline lookup yields CDR1 MNHEY and CDR2 SMNVEV (reference sequence). The CDR3 has 12 amino acids. The germline V and J ends were trimmed by 6 bases and 4 bases, with 8 bases remaining between them. Here the CDR3 reads CASSRSADTQYF. The CDR3 DNA follows: TGTGCCAGCAGCAGGTCCGCAGATACGCAGTATTTT.

The CDR3 DNA reads TGTGCCAGCAGCCTATGGACAGGGAACACTGAAGCTTTCTTT. This gives the protein CASSLWTGNTEAFF. This chain links TRBV14 with TRBJ1-1, with 7 bases that match TRBD1. CDR3 size: 14 residues. Germline lookup yields CDR1 SGHDN and CDR2 FVKESK. V was clipped by 4 bases and J by 1 base; unmatched bases: 3.

The chain combines TRBV11-2 with TRBJ1-4; 10 nucleotides match TRBD1. Germline V lookup: CDR1 SGHAT, CDR2 FQNNGV. The CDR3 totals 14 residues. Trimming cost V 5 bases and J 8 bases; bases outside gene matches: 5. The CDR3 DNA reads TGTGCCAGCAGCCCGGACAGGGGGTGGGAAAAACTGTTTTTT. It codes for CASSPDRGWEKLFF.

The rearrangement links TRBV19 to TRBJ1-4, with 7 bases fitting TRBD1. The ends lost 3 bases at V and 8 bases at J; junction bases unmatched: 9. This CDR3 is 15 amino acids long. Per the germline V gene, CDR1 is LNHDA and CDR2 is SQIVND (reference sequence). The DNA of the CDR3 is TGTGCCAGTAGTATGGGTGGTTCCAGGGGGGAAAAACTGTTTTTT. The encoded protein is CASSMGGSRGEKLFF.

This sequence joins TRBV9 and TRBJ1-1; tentatively, D is TRBD1 (5 bases). Looked up from germline, CDR1 is SGDLS and CDR2 is YYNGEE. The CDR3 has 16 amino acids. The V end lost 0 bases, the J end lost 1 base, and 13 bases lay between the germline ends. In nucleotides, the CDR3 is TGTGCCAGCAGCGTAGGGAGTCGCAGGGAGAACACTGAAGCTTTCTTT. It specifies CASSVGSRRENTEAFF.

This chain uses TRBV7-2 with TRBJ2-1, with 11 bases that match TRBD1. The trim removed 5 bases at V and 3 bases at J, leaving 3 bases unmatched. The CDR3 extends over 15 amino acids. In germline, CDR1 is SGHTA, CDR2 FQGNSA. Here the CDR3 DNA reads TGTGCCAGCAGCAGGACAGGGGGCGACTACAATGAGCAGTTCTTC. Its translation: CASSRTGGDYNEQFF.

The chain couples TRBV11-2 to TRBJ1-5, with D uncertain. Germline loops: CDR1 SGHAT, CDR2 FQNNGV. The V end lost 0 bases, the J end lost 0 bases, and 6 bases lay between the germline ends. This CDR3 contains 15 residues. The CDR3 coding sequence is TGTGCCAGCAGCTTAGATTTCAATAGCAATCAGCCCCAGCATTTT. Amino acid sequence: CASSLDFNSNQPQHF.

The chain carries TRBV19 and TRBJ2-5; no clear D gene. Trimming stripped 5 bases from V and 5 bases from J, with 15 bases between. Germline V gene sequence: CDR1 LNHDA, CDR2 SQIVND (reference sequence). This CDR3 is 14 amino acids long. In nucleotides, the CDR3 is TGTGCCAGTAGTCCGGGCCTTCTACCCGAGACCCAGTACTTC. It codes for CASSPGLLPETQYF.

J is TRBJ2-3 and V is TRBV6-6, with D uncertain. The CDR3 covers 11 residues. CDR1 is MNHNY and CDR2 is SVGAGI in the germline V gene (reference sequence). Trimming took 5 bases from V and 6 from J, leaving 6 bases between them. The CDR3 reads CASSPSDTQYF. CDR3 in DNA: TGTGCCAGCAGTCCCTCGGATACGCAGTATTTT.

The rearrangement uses TRBV19 and TRBJ2-1, with a tentative D call TRBD2 (6 bases). Germline lookup yields CDR1 LNHDA and CDR2 SQIVND (reference sequence). This CDR3 contains 13 residues. The germline V and J ends were trimmed by 7 bases and 3 bases, with 10 bases remaining between them. CDR3 residues: CASKRENYNEQFF. The CDR3 DNA reads TGTGCCAGTAAACGGGAGAACTACAATGAGCAGTTCTTC.

The chain joins TRBV19 to TRBJ1-3, with D possibly TRBD1 on 5 matching bases. CDR1 and CDR2 (germline): LNHDA, SQIVND (reference sequence). V was trimmed by 6 bases and J by 3 bases, leaving 6 bases between them. This CDR3 contains 12 residues. The CDR3 is CASRTDGNTIYF. The CDR3 DNA reads as TGTGCCAGTAGGACAGATGGAAACACCATATATTTT.

This chain connects TRBV9 to TRBJ1-1; the D is unclear. CDR1 is SGDLS and CDR2 is YYNGEE in the germline V gene. V lost 4 bases to trimming and J lost 3 bases, with 10 bases between them. CDR3 size: 13 residues. DNA for the CDR3: TGTGCCAGCAGCACCCGGTGGGACACTGAAGCTTTCTTT. The encoded protein is CASSTRWDTEAFF.

The V and J genes are TRBV7-8 and TRBJ2-5; TRBD2 agrees at 8 bases. The junction had 9 bases not matched to a gene; V was cut back by 4 bases and J by 5 bases. The CDR3 consists of 15 residues. Germline V gives CDR1 SGHVS, CDR2 FQNEAQ. CDR3 bases: TGTGCCAGCAGCTCGCAAAGCGGGAGCTTGGAGACCCAGTACTTC. This sequence encodes CASSSQSGSLETQYF.

The V and J genes are TRBV7-6 and TRBJ1-1; D is ambiguous. V lost 2 bases and J lost 1, with 11 bases in between. This CDR3 region has 15 residues. Per germline, CDR1 SGHVS and CDR2 FNYEAQ. The CDR3 loop is CASSLTYSGNTEAFF. The CDR3 coding sequence is TGTGCCAGCAGCTTAACCTACAGCGGGAACACTGAAGCTTTCTTT.

The rearrangement uses TRBV11-2 and TRBJ2-2, with 8 bases that match TRBD1. This CDR3 is 18 amino acids long. CDR1 is SGHAT, CDR2 FQNNGV, per germline. J lost 0 bases, V lost 0 bases, and 6 bases had no gene match. CDR3 sequence: CASSLDLRTGSNTGELFF. The CDR3 region has the DNA TGTGCCAGCAGCTTAGATCTCAGGACAGGGTCGAACACCGGGGAGCTGTTTTTT.

The gene calls are TRBV7-2 and TRBJ2-7, with 12 bases that match TRBD1. The CDR3 has 13 residues. The germline V gene has CDR1 SGHTA and CDR2 FQGNSA. V was pared by 5 bases and J by 11 bases, with 7 bases of the junction left unmatched. The CDR3 protein is CASSGRDRGQKYF. The CDR3 DNA reads as TGTGCCAGCAGCGGCCGGGACAGGGGGCAAAAGTACTTC. The whole variable domain, filled in from reference TRBV7-2 and TRBJ2-7, reads GAGVSQSPSNKVTEKGKDVELRCDPISGHTALYWYRQSLGQGLEFLIYFQGNSAPDKSGLPSDRFSAERTGGSVSTLTIQRTQQEDSAVYLCASSGRDRGQKYFGPGTRLTVT.